This TCR beta chain appears in the sequencing data of a study of Ad26.COV2.S vaccination and SARS-CoV-2 variants. Broader study findings: Vaccine recipients posted higher spike-specific TCR breadth than their placebo counterparts. In TCR breadth and depth analyses, total T cell responses may have been underestimated.

Treatment in this sample: over 15 received Ad26.COV2.S at low or high dose, single or two shots; about 5 received placebo; per-sample allocation not given. The samples were gathered on day 63 after the first injection of vaccine or placebo. TCRdb's copy holds only in-frame clones and misses some; the assay was immunoSEQ multiplex PCR. The table includes around 450,000 clones, roughly 89% detected once. Per the germline V gene, CDR1 is SGHTA and CDR2 is FQGTGA. Germline trimming cut 3 bases from V and 2 bases from J; bases unmatched to any gene: 14. CDR3 length: 20 residues. Details on this clone: The antigen remains unidentified.

The clonotype originates from a person between 18 and 65 years old who received the Ad26.COV2.S COVID-19 vaccine or a placebo. The chain combines TRBV7-3 with TRBJ2-5; the match to TRBD2 covers 14 bases. Here the sequenced sample was peripheral blood, taken in a trial of Ad26.COV2.S vaccine versus placebo. This chain's CDR3 is CASSLSPWGGLAGGQETQYF. CDR3 DNA: TGTGCCAGCAGCTTGTCCCCGTGGGGAGGACTAGCGGGGGGTCAAGAGACCCAGTACTTC. Full variable domain (rest looked up from reference TRBV7-3 and TRBJ2-5): GAGVSQTPSNKVTEKGKYVELRCDPISGHTALYWYRQSLGQGPEFLIYFQGTGAADDSGLPNDRFFAVRPEGSVSTLKIQRTERGDSAVYLCASSLSPWGGLAGGQETQYFGPGTRLLVL.